Following are 9 T cell receptor beta chains from one sample sequenced in a study of cytomegalovirus exposure and HLA in healthy donors. The PCR used 60 Vbeta and 13 Jbeta primers. Using immunoSEQ multiplex PCR, the repertoire was profiled, and TCRdb retains in-frame clones only, with some absent. The repertoire holds around 180,000 clones, with about 88% as singletons. Sequences were obtained from PBMCs. The receptors were gathered from a woman under 30 in good health and CMV-seronegative.

This clone was picked up a small number of times. Other DNA sequences within the sample encode an identical CDR3. This rearrangement joins TRBV10-3 to TRBJ1-5; TRBD1 aligns across 7 bases. Germline V lookup: CDR1 ENHRY, CDR2 SYGVKD. The V gene end was trimmed by 6 bases and the J gene end by 5 bases; junction bases not matched to a gene: 4. The CDR3 runs to 13 residues. The CDR3 bases are TGTGCCATCAGAGACAGGGCGGATCAGCCCCAGCATTTT. It codes for CAIRDRADQPQHF.

The chain employs TRBV5-1 and TRBJ2-6, with TRBD1 matching 8 bases. V lost 0 bases and J lost 5; bases outside the gene matches: 10. CDR3 length: 18 amino acids. Germline loops: CDR1 SGHRS, CDR2 YFSETQ. CDR3 region: CASSLVGQGAVWANVLTF. Here the CDR3 DNA reads TGCGCCAGCAGCTTGGTTGGTCAGGGGGCGGTCTGGGCCAACGTCCTGACTTTC.

The chain combines TRBV11-2 with TRBJ2-7; no firm D call. Trimming stripped 7 bases from V and 3 bases from J, with 13 bases between. The CDR3 sequence is 13 residues long. CDR1 is SGHAT, CDR2 FQNNGV, per germline. CDR3 sequence reads: CASNYGVGYEQYF. CDR3 nucleotides: TGTGCCAGCAACTATGGTGTAGGCTACGAGCAGTACTTC.

The V gene is TRBV5-5, the J gene TRBJ1-1; D perhaps matches TRBD1 (6 bases). Trimming removed 4 bases at V and 3 bases at J, with 13 bases between. The length of the CDR3 is 14 residues. Looked up from germline, CDR1 is SGHKS and CDR2 is YYEKEE (reference sequence). The CDR3 nucleotides read TGTGCCAGCAGCCTGGGGGCAGGGTACACTGAAGCTTTCTTT. Translation: CASSLGAGYTEAFF.

The gene calls are TRBV7-6 and TRBJ2-2; D not certain. In germline, CDR1 is SGHVS, CDR2 FNYEAQ. V dropped 0 bases and J dropped 6 bases, with 11 bases sitting between them. CDR3 length: 15 residues. The CDR3 is CASSLASLAPGELFF. The CDR3 DNA sequence: TGTGCCAGCAGCTTAGCGAGCTTAGCTCCCGGGGAGCTGTTTTTT.

This clone was picked up one time. This sequence joins TRBV19 and TRBJ2-1; the D gene is possibly TRBD2 (5 bases). Germline V gene data show CDR1 as LNHDA and CDR2 as SQIVND (reference sequence). The CDR3 has 15 amino acids. V dropped 5 bases and J dropped 3 bases, with 14 bases sitting between them. CDR3 in amino acids: CASSSQTRGYNEQFF. CDR3 bases: TGTGCCAGTAGTTCTCAGACACGGGGCTACAATGAGCAGTTCTTC.

The chain uses TRBV6-5 and TRBJ1-4, with a possible D match to TRBD1 (5 bases). This CDR3 has 14 amino acids. Germline CDR1 is MNHEY and CDR2 is SVGAGI. Trimming removed 5 bases from V and 0 bases from J, with 7 bases in between. The CDR3 DNA reads TGTGCCAGCAGTCCAGGGTCAACTAATGAAAAACTGTTTTTT. It specifies CASSPGSTNEKLFF.

The chain employs TRBV9 and TRBJ1-5, with D maybe TRBD1 (5 bases). Germline V lookup: CDR1 SGDLS, CDR2 YYNGEE. This CDR3 is built from 13 residues. The V gene lost 3 bases and the J gene lost 7 bases, with 11 bases spanning the gap. In DNA, the CDR3 is TGTGCCAGCAGCGAGGGGCCCAGGCAGCCCCAGCATTTT. This encodes CASSEGPRQPQHF.

In this sample, this clone turned up a few times. The chain uses TRBV7-9 and TRBJ1-1; no reliable D call. There are 12 residues in the CDR3. Trimming cost V 4 bases and J 6 bases, with 9 bases left between them. CDR1 is SEHNR and CDR2 is FQNEAQ in the germline V gene (reference sequence). The chain's CDR3 is CASSSSVPEAFF. The CDR3 DNA follows: TGTGCCAGCAGCTCCTCGGTTCCTGAAGCTTTCTTT.